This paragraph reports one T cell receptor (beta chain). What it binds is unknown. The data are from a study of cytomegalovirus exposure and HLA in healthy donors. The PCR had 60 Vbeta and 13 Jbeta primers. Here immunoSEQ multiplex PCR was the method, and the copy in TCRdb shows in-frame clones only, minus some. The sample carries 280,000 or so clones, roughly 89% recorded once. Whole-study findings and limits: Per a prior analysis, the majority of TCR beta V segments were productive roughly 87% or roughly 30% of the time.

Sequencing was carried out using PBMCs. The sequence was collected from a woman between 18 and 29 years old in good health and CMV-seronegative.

CDR3 amino acids: CASSYSAGAYGYTF. CDR3 in DNA: TGTGCCAGCAGTTACTCGGCAGGGGCATATGGCTACACCTTC. V is TRBV6-5 and J is TRBJ1-2; D may be TRBD1 (6 bases). Germline CDR1 and CDR2: MNHEY and SVGAGI. The CDR3 totals 14 residues. Trimming stripped 0 bases from V and 5 bases from J, with 10 bases between.